The rows below give T cell receptor beta chains drawn from one sample of a study of OX40 agonist ivuxolimab in advanced cancers. Sequencing was performed with immunoSEQ multiplex PCR; in TCRdb, only in-frame clones are kept and a portion is missing. The repertoire consists of about 100,000 clones, with about 80% occurring once and the leading ten covering less than 6%. Sequenced here: CD4+ or CD8+ T cells sorted from blood, sampled in a trial of the OX40 agonist ivuxolimab. These receptors were taken from an adult with an advanced solid tumor such as melanoma, head and neck, liver or kidney cancer. CDR3s include the opening cysteine and the closing phenylalanine or tryptophan. D genes are given only for firm matches. Size values are once, few and many counts, or a class for expanded clones, and some rows have none.

size | J | D | V | DNA | CDR3
. | TRBJ1-1 | . | TRBV5-8 | TGTGCCAGCGAAGTCGGACAGTTGAACACTGAAGCTTTCTTT | CASEVGQLNTEAFF
. | TRBJ2-3 | . | TRBV7-9 | TGTGCCAGCAGCTTAGTAGGTGGTGGGGGGGCTAGCACAGATACGCAGTATTTT | CASSLVGGGGASTDTQYF
. | TRBJ1-2 | . | TRBV18 | TGTGCCAGCTCACTGTCAGGTGGCTACACCTTC | CASSLSGGYTF
. | TRBJ2-6 | . | TRBV19 | TGTGCCAGTACCCCTTTACAGATCTCTGGGGCCAACGTCCTGACTTTC | CASTPLQISGANVLTF
. | TRBJ1-2 | . | TRBV29-1 | TGCAGCGTTGAAGGAGCTGGGGGCCCCCTATACGGCTACACCTTC | CSVEGAGGPLYGYTF
. | TRBJ2-3 | . | TRBV5-4 | TGTGCCAGCAGCGATGGGAGGCTAAAGTCCACAGATACGCAGTATTTT | CASSDGRLKSTDTQYF
. | TRBJ1-2 | . | TRBV6-1 | TGTGCCAGCAGCCGACAGGAAGGCTATGGCTACACCTTC | CASSRQEGYGYTF
few | TRBJ1-2 | . | TRBV19 | TGTGCCAGTTCGGTCGCGCTTACAGGAATAATTTCAATCGCCTTC | CASSVALTGIISIAF
. | TRBJ2-1 | . | TRBV4-1 | TGCGCCAGCAGCCAAGGACCGGCAGGGGTAAACAATGAGCAGTTCTTC | CASSQGPAGVNNEQFF
once | TRBJ2-7 | . | TRBV5-4 | TGTGCCAGCAGCTTTACCAGGGAGGTGCAGTACTTC | CASSFTREVQYF
. | TRBJ1-2 | . | TRBV19 | TGTGCCAGTAGTATAGATCGGTTGGTCGGTGGCTACACCTTC | CASSIDRLVGGYTF
. | TRBJ1-5 | . | TRBV21-1 | TGTGCCAGCAGCCGAACTTTGGACAGGCATCAGCCCCAGCATTTT | CASSRTLDRHQPQHF
. | TRBJ2-3 | TRBD2 | TRBV15 | TGTGCCACCAGCAGAGCTAGCGGGAGGGGGCTCGGGTCAGATACGCAGTATTTT | CATSRASGRGLGSDTQYF
. | TRBJ2-3 | . | TRBV30 | TGTGCCTGGAGTGTACTTGAACCTCCCAGAGATACGCAGTATTTT | CAWSVLEPPRDTQYF
. | TRBJ2-1 | . | TRBV27 | TGTGCCAGCAGTCGGATGGGTAACAATGAGCAGTTCTTC | CASSRMGNNEQFF
. | TRBJ2-7 | . | TRBV29-1 | TGCAGCGTTGTGTCGAGGGAGCAGTACTTC | CSVVSREQYF
once | TRBJ2-3 | TRBD2 | TRBV7-9 | TGTGCCAGCAGCTTAGGGACTAGCGGGGATCTGGCAGATACGCAGTATTTT | CASSLGTSGDLADTQYF
. | TRBJ2-7 | . | TRBV7-9 | TGTGCCAGCAGCTTATGGCAGGGGTCCTCCTACGAGCAGTACTTC | CASSLWQGSSYEQYF
. | TRBJ1-1 | TRBD1 | TRBV28 | TGTGCCAGCAGTCCCATTCTGACAGGGGGAACTGAAGCTTTCTTT | CASSPILTGGTEAFF
. | TRBJ1-1 | . | TRBV7-9 | TGTGCCAGCAGCACGGGGAACACTGAAGCTTTCTTT | CASSTGNTEAFF
. | TRBJ1-1 | . | TRBV11-2 | TGTGCCAGCAGCCCAGCCACTGAAGCTTTCTTT | CASSPATEAFF
. | TRBJ1-1 | . | TRBV7-2 | TGTGCCAGCAGCAACACAGGTTTGTGGGTCACTGAAGCTTTCTTT | CASSNTGLWVTEAFF
once | TRBJ2-3 | TRBD2 | TRBV6-5 | TGTGCCAGCAGTTTGACTAGCGGGAGAGGCACAGATACGCAGTATTTT | CASSLTSGRGTDTQYF
. | TRBJ2-5 | . | TRBV9 | TGTGCCAGCAGCGTAAACCCATTCCCCGCACAAGAGACCCAGTACTTC | CASSVNPFPAQETQYF
once | TRBJ1-1 | TRBD1 | TRBV7-9 | TGTGCCAGCAGCCTAGGACAGGGGACTGAAGCTTTCTTT | CASSLGQGTEAFF
. | TRBJ1-2 | . | TRBV4-1 | TGCGCCAGCAGCCAAGATACAGAGCTCGGCTACACCTTC | CASSQDTELGYTF
few | TRBJ1-6 | . | TRBV28 | TGTGCCAGCAGTTCAGCAGGGGCCCAGTATAATTCACCCCTCCACTTT | CASSSAGAQYNSPLHF
. | TRBJ2-1 | TRBD2 | TRBV7-9 | TGTGCCAGCAGCCCCCCACTAGCGGGAGCGTACAATGAGCAGTTCTTC | CASSPPLAGAYNEQFF
. | TRBJ2-1 | . | TRBV29-1 | TGCAGCGTTACGTCGGGGGCAGGGATTGATTTGGGGTGGGGCAATGAGCAGTTCTTC | CSVTSGAGIDLGWGNEQFF
. | TRBJ2-1 | . | TRBV21-1 | TGTGCCAGCAGCAGCCCGGGACAGGTGATCAATGAGCAGTTCTTC | CASSSPGQVINEQFF
. | TRBJ2-2 | . | TRBV6-1 | TGTGCCAGCAGTGTAGGGGGGCAGAACGGGGAGCTGTTTTTT | CASSVGGQNGELFF
. | TRBJ2-3 | . | TRBV18 | TGTGCCAGCTCACCAAAGCGCGGGGACCCAGATACGCAGTATTTT | CASSPKRGDPDTQYF
. | TRBJ2-1 | TRBD2 | TRBV5-1 | TGCGCCAGCAGCTTGACAGCGGGGGGGTCCATTGAGCAGTTCTTC | CASSLTAGGSIEQFF
. | TRBJ1-4 | . | TRBV20-1 | TGCAGTGCTGGGAGCAGCGAAAAACTGTTTTTT | CSAGSSEKLFF
. | TRBJ2-5 | . | TRBV29-1 | TGCAGCGTGGCCCAGGGCAGAGAGACCCAGTACTTC | CSVAQGRETQYF
. | TRBJ1-1 | . | TRBV10-2 | TGCGCCAGCACCCCGGGTCCGGCGAACACTGAAGCTTTCTTT | CASTPGPANTEAFF
. | TRBJ2-1 | TRBD2 | TRBV11-2 | TGTGCCAGCAGCTTAGATCTAGAGCGGGAGGTACCCAATGAGCAGTTCTTC | CASSLDLEREVPNEQFF
few | TRBJ2-1 | TRBD2 | TRBV6-1 | TGTGCCAGCAGTGAACTCAGGACTAGCGCAAACAATGAGCAGTTCTTC | CASSELRTSANNEQFF
. | TRBJ1-3 | TRBD1 | TRBV11-2 | TGTGCCAGCAGCTCCGGGACAGGGAAAGGAAACACCATATATTTT | CASSSGTGKGNTIYF
. | TRBJ1-2 | TRBD1 | TRBV6-5 | TGTGCCAGCAGCTGGGACAGCTATGGCTACACCTTC | CASSWDSYGYTF
. | TRBJ2-1 | . | TRBV10-1 | TGCGCCAGCAGTGAGTCAGGCCTGGGAGAGCAGTTCTTC | CASSESGLGEQFF
. | TRBJ1-3 | . | TRBV5-1 | TGCGCCAGCAGCTTGGAGGCGAACTCTGGAAACACCATATATTTT | CASSLEANSGNTIYF
. | TRBJ2-7 | . | TRBV15 | TGTGCCACCAGCAGAGACCCGGGGAAAAGCTACGAGCAGTACTTC | CATSRDPGKSYEQYF
. | TRBJ2-4 | . | TRBV6-6 | TGTGCCAGCAGTTACTCAAGGGGGATTAAAAACATTCAGTACTTC | CASSYSRGIKNIQYF
. | TRBJ1-1 | . | TRBV30 | TGTGCCTTGGGTGCCTGGTACAATCGGGACACTGAAGCTTTCTTT | CALGAWYNRDTEAFF
. | TRBJ2-5 | . | TRBV5-4 | TGTGCCAGCAGCTTGTGGGGGCTGGAGACCCAGTACTTC | CASSLWGLETQYF